Presented here are 9 T cell receptor beta chains from one specimen sequenced in a study of T cell changes during pregnancy in multiple sclerosis. Assay: immunoSEQ multiplex PCR; the TCRdb copy retains only in-frame clones and omits some. The table records 55,000 or so clones, around 92% of them present only once. The sample was CD4+ T cells from peripheral blood mononuclear cells, taken after pregnancy. Receptor source: a female donor in good health, enrolled as a control in a pregnancy study.

V is TRBV18 and J is TRBJ1-6, with D possibly TRBD1 on 5 matching bases. This CDR3 has 15 residues. CDR1 is KGHSH, CDR2 LQKENI, per germline. Trimming stripped 3 bases from V and 8 bases from J, with 14 bases between. This chain's CDR3 is CASSPTQGGDSPLHF. Written as DNA, the CDR3 is TGTGCCAGCTCACCGACGCAGGGTGGCGATTCACCCCTCCACTTT. Combining the CDR3 with reference TRBV18 and TRBJ1-6 gives the whole variable domain NAGVMQNPRHLVRRRGQEARLRCSPMKGHSHVYWYRQLPEEGLKFMVYLQKENIIDESGMPKERFSAEFPKEGPSILRIQQVVRGDSAAYFCASSPTQGGDSPLHFGNGTRLTVT.

The J gene is TRBJ2-6, the V gene TRBV6-6; D remains ambiguous. CDR3 length: 14 amino acids. V lost 9 bases to trimming and J lost 4 bases, with 13 bases between them. Germline assignment: CDR1 MNHNY and CDR2 SVGAGI (reference sequence). CDR3: CASTSPSGANVLTF. The CDR3 nucleotides are TGTGCCAGTACCAGTCCGTCCGGGGCCAACGTCCTGACTTTC.

The gene calls are TRBV7-3 and TRBJ1-1; 10 nucleotides line up with TRBD1. J gave up 8 bases and V 5 bases, and 8 bases lay outside the gene matches. The CDR3 is 14 amino acids. The V gene's germline CDR1 is SGHTA and CDR2 FQGTGA. Written as DNA, the CDR3 is TGTGCCAGCAGCCGACAGGGGGCGTTGGACGAAGCTTTCTTT. Its protein product is CASSRQGALDEAFF.

V and J are TRBV19 and TRBJ1-6; 9 bases fit TRBD1. V was pared by 1 base and J by 10 bases, with 11 bases of the junction left unmatched. This CDR3 is built from 17 residues. Germline loops: CDR1 LNHDA, CDR2 SQIVND (reference sequence). CDR3 amino acids: CASSIVAPGQGGSPLHF. CDR3 sequence (DNA): TGTGCCAGTAGTATAGTGGCACCGGGACAGGGTGGCTCACCCCTCCACTTT.

The chain employs TRBV19 and TRBJ2-2, with TRBD1 identical over 8 bases. The CDR3 length is 14 residues. After removal of 10 bases from V and 7 bases from J, the junction contained 11 bases not matched to a gene. Germline V gene sequence: CDR1 LNHDA, CDR2 SQIVND (reference sequence). The CDR3 nucleotides are TGTGCCACCTCCTCACAGGGGGAGGTCGGGGAGCTGTTTTTT. Protein sequence: CATSSQGEVGELFF.

The CDR3 region is CATSPRGETQYF. Written as DNA, the CDR3 is TGTGCCACCAGCCCTAGGGGAGAGACCCAGTACTTC. This sequence joins TRBV15 and TRBJ2-5, with TRBD1 as a possible D gene (5 bases). The ends were cut back, 5 bases at V and 4 bases at J, with 8 bases in the middle. Germline values: CDR1 LNHNV, CDR2 YYDKDF (reference sequence). The CDR3 length is 12 residues.

The V gene is TRBV6-5, the J gene TRBJ2-2, with D unclear. The CDR3 sequence is 15 residues long. Trimming left V 4 bases short and J 0 bases short, with 9 bases between. CDR1 and CDR2 (germline): MNHEY, SVGAGI. In DNA form, the CDR3 reads TGTGCCAGCAGTTCTGGCACATCGAACACCGGGGAGCTGTTTTTT. As protein: CASSSGTSNTGELFF.

The chain recombines TRBV5-1 with TRBJ2-5; 10 bases are shared with TRBD2. CDR3 length equals 15 residues. J lost 3 bases, V lost 4 bases, and 6 bases had no gene match. CDR1 and CDR2 (germline): SGHRS, YFSETQ. The DNA for the CDR3 is TGCGCCAGCAGCGGACACGGACTAGCGGAAGAGACCCAGTACTTC. Residues: CASSGHGLAEETQYF. The entire variable domain, with the rest obtained from reference TRBV5-1 and TRBJ2-5, is as follows: KAGVTQTPRYLIKTRGQQVTLSCSPISGHRSVSWYQQTPGQGLQFLFEYFSETQRNKGNFPGRFSGRQFSNSRSEMNVSTLELGDSALYLCASSGHGLAEETQYFGPGTRLLVL.

The J gene is TRBJ1-1, the V gene TRBV7-8; no firm D call. Per the germline V gene, CDR1 is SGHVS and CDR2 is FQNEAQ. V shed 0 bases and J shed 10 bases, with 12 bases lying between them. The CDR3 covers 13 residues. The CDR3 region has the DNA TGTGCCAGCAGCTTAGCGGTGGGAGCGGGAGCTTTCTTT. Residues: CASSLAVGAGAFF.